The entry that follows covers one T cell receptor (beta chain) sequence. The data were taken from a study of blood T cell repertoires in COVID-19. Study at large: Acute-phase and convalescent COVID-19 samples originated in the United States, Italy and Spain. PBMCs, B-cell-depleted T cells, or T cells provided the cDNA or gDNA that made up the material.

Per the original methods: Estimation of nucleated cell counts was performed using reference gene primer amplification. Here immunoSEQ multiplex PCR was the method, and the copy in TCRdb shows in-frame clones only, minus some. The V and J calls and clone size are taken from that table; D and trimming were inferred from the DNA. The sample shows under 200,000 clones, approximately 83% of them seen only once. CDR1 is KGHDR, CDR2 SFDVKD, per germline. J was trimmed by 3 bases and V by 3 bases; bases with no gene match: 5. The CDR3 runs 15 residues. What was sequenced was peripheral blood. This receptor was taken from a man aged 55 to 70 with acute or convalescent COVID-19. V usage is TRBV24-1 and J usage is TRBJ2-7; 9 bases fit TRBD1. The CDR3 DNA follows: TGTGCCACCAGTGATGGGGGACAGGGTCGCTACGAGCAGTACTTC. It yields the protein CATSDGGQGRYEQYF.